Each of the 19 T cell receptor beta chains below was sequenced from the same sample in a study of PD-1 blockade in classical Hodgkin lymphoma. Time point denoted: cycle 4 day 1 (C4D1), after six to seven weeks of nivolumab. Each patient's relapse followed autologous stem cell transplantation, and brentuximab vedotin exposure varied. Only in-frame clones appear in the TCRdb table, and some are missing; sequencing was by immunoSEQ multiplex PCR. The sample includes around 25,000 clones, over 60% seen only once; the top ten take roughly 3.4%. The source was peripheral blood mononuclear cells (PBMCs), collected before the fourth cycle of nivolumab. The origin of the receptors is a human donor with classical Hodgkin lymphoma.

The rearrangement uses TRBV7-9 and TRBJ1-4; 10 nucleotides match TRBD1. From germline, CDR1 is SEHNR and CDR2 FQNEAQ (reference sequence). J was trimmed by 8 bases and V by 1 base; bases with no gene match: 7. The CDR3 totals 16 residues. CDR3 protein: CASSLDPGQGKEKLFF. The CDR3 DNA is TGTGCCAGCAGCTTAGACCCGGGACAGGGGAAGGAAAAACTGTTTTTT.

The chain recombines TRBV30 with TRBJ1-5; D ambiguous. The CDR3 has 13 residues. V gave up 1 base and J gave up 6 bases, with 10 bases separating them. Germline V CDR1 and CDR2: GTSNPN, SVGIG (reference sequence). In nucleotides, the CDR3 is TGTGCCTGGAGTGGTGGCATGACTCAGCCCCAGCATTTT. This encodes CAWSGGMTQPQHF.

The genes are TRBV30 and TRBJ2-7; 8 bases are a match to TRBD2. Germline CDR1 GTSNPN, CDR2 SVGIG (reference sequence). V lost 3 bases and J lost 5; bases outside the gene matches: 9. The CDR3 has 14 amino acids. The CDR3 region has the DNA TGTGCCTGGAGCGCCTTACCGGGACTAGACGAGCAGTACTTC. Translated, it gives CAWSALPGLDEQYF.

The chain links TRBV6-6 to TRBJ1-4, with D possibly TRBD1 on 5 matching bases. V dropped 2 bases and J dropped 5 bases, with 12 bases sitting between them. Per the germline V gene, CDR1 is MNHNY and CDR2 is SVGAGI (reference sequence). The CDR3 length is 15 residues. CDR3 bases: TGTGCCAGCAGTTACGGGGGGGGAAGGAATGAAAAACTGTTTTTT. Protein product: CASSYGGGRNEKLFF.

The gene calls are TRBV18 and TRBJ1-1, with 9 nucleotides matching TRBD1. The germline V gene has CDR1 KGHSH and CDR2 LQKENI. V shed 6 bases, J shed 4 bases, and the junction held 12 bases outside the gene matches. The CDR3 totals 16 residues. This CDR3 is CASSLYGRDRVTEAFF. CDR3 coding DNA: TGTGCCAGCTCTCTCTACGGCCGGGACAGGGTCACTGAAGCTTTCTTT.

The CDR3 DNA sequence: TGTGCCAGCAGTCGGACAGGGTCCTACAATGAGCAGTTCTTC. This gives the protein CASSRTGSYNEQFF. The chain employs TRBV6-1 and TRBJ2-1; 8 nucleotides agree with TRBD1. Losses at the gene ends were 5 bases for V and 1 base for J; bases not matched to a gene: 1. The CDR3 is 14 residues long. Germline CDR1 reads MNHNS; CDR2 reads SASEGT.

The chain joins TRBV2 to TRBJ2-3; 10 positions agree with TRBD2. Germline trimming cut 7 bases from V and 2 bases from J; bases unmatched to any gene: 12. Germline CDR1 reads SNHLY; CDR2 reads FYNNEI. The CDR3 extends over 17 amino acids. The CDR3 DNA follows: TGTGCCAGCATCCTGGCCCCCGGGACTAGCGACACAGATACGCAGTATTTT. This encodes CASILAPGTSDTDTQYF.

This clone was observed a single time. The chain recombines TRBV7-9 with TRBJ2-5; TRBD1 agrees at 7 bases. The trim removed 1 base at V and 4 bases at J, leaving 6 bases unmatched. The CDR3 is 15 amino acids. Germline CDR1 and CDR2: SEHNR and FQNEAQ (reference sequence). This CDR3 is CASSLVIGGGETQYF. The DNA of the CDR3 is TGTGCCAGCAGCTTAGTGATAGGGGGCGGAGAGACCCAGTACTTC.

The gene calls are TRBV7-9 and TRBJ2-7, with D possibly TRBD2 on 7 matching bases. This CDR3 is built from 13 residues. Per germline, CDR1 SEHNR and CDR2 FQNEAQ (reference sequence). Trimming left V 5 bases short and J 5 bases short, with 13 bases between. This chain's CDR3 is CASSLLGGDEQYF. CDR3 bases: TGTGCCAGCAGCCTACTAGGGGGGGACGAGCAGTACTTC. The whole variable domain, filled in from reference TRBV7-9 and TRBJ2-7, reads DTGVSQNPRHKITKRGQNVTFRCDPISEHNRLYWYRQTLGQGPEFLTYFQNEAQLEKSRLLSDRFSAERPKGSFSTLEIQRTEQGDSAMYLCASSLLGGDEQYFGPGTRLTVT.

This clone was detected a few times. The rearrangement uses TRBV6-6 and TRBJ2-1, with unresolved D. With 2 bases removed from V and 4 bases from J, the gap between germline ends came to 12 bases. The CDR3 is 15 residues long. Germline loops: CDR1 MNHNY, CDR2 SVGAGI (reference sequence). This chain's CDR3 is CASSYDLGEYNEQFF. The CDR3 DNA is TGTGCCAGCAGTTACGATCTTGGGGAATACAATGAGCAGTTCTTC.

The V and J genes are TRBV6-5 and TRBJ2-7; D tentatively fits TRBD1 or TRBD2 (5 bases each). The germline CDR1 and CDR2 sequences are MNHEY and SVGAGI. The CDR3 totals 14 residues. The V end lost 2 bases, the J end lost 5 bases, and 13 bases lay between the germline ends. CDR3 in DNA: TGTGCCAGCAGTTACCAGGGACCTAAAAACGAGCAGTACTTC. It translates to CASSYQGPKNEQYF.

The chain joins TRBV14 to TRBJ2-7, with TRBD2 matching over 16 bases. The CDR3 extends over 19 amino acids. Germline CDR1 is SGHDN and CDR2 is FVKESK. The V segment lost 4 bases and the J segment 2 bases; nucleotides outside the gene matches: 11. The CDR3 sequence: CASSPPGLAGGRVTYEQYF. DNA of the CDR3: TGTGCCAGCAGCCCCCCGGGACTAGCGGGAGGGCGGGTAACCTACGAGCAGTACTTC.

This sequence joins TRBV6-5 and TRBJ1-5, with D unresolved. The CDR3 runs 14 residues. V lost 4 bases and J 6 bases, leaving 13 bases between the germline ends. Germline assignment: CDR1 MNHEY and CDR2 SVGAGI. The CDR3 sequence: CASSSERRGQPQHF. For the CDR3, the DNA is TGTGCCAGCAGTTCCGAACGGCGAGGTCAGCCCCAGCATTTT.

This clone is labeled as medium-sized. The V gene is TRBV19, the J gene TRBJ2-7; D possibly matches TRBD1 or TRBD2 (6 bases each). Per germline, CDR1 LNHDA and CDR2 SQIVND (reference sequence). The CDR3 spans 14 residues. The germline V and J ends were trimmed by 4 bases and 1 base, with 11 bases remaining between them. CDR3 sequence (DNA): TGTGCCAGTAGTACGCGGGACATATCCTACGAGCAGTACTTC. It codes for CASSTRDISYEQYF.

This clone has a single count. The rearrangement joins TRBV27 to TRBJ2-2, with TRBD1 matching 8 bases. V lost 5 bases, J lost 3 bases, and 11 bases stayed unmatched. The CDR3 runs 17 residues. In germline, CDR1 is MNHEY, CDR2 SMNVEV (reference sequence). The CDR3 bases are TGTGCCAGCAGTCGGGATTACTTGACAGGGGACACCGGGGAGCTGTTTTTT. Residues: CASSRDYLTGDTGELFF.

This clone was seen only a few times. V and J are TRBV4-3 and TRBJ2-3; no reliable D call. In germline, CDR1 is LGHNA, CDR2 YSLEER. The CDR3 consists of 14 residues. The V end was cut by 1 base, the J end by 6 bases, with 11 bases between. CDR3: CASSQAGISDTQYF. The CDR3 nucleotides are TGCGCCAGCAGCCAAGCGGGTATTTCGGATACGCAGTATTTT.

The chain carries TRBV30 and TRBJ2-3; D uncertain. Germline V gene lookup returns CDR1 GTSNPN and CDR2 SVGIG (reference sequence). The CDR3 totals 13 residues. Trimming shortened V by 1 base and J by 6 bases, and 11 bases separated the two germline ends. CDR3 in DNA: TGTGCCTGGAGTGGGCTCGCCCGGGATACGCAGTATTTT. This gives the protein CAWSGLARDTQYF.

This chain uses TRBV27 with TRBJ2-5; TRBD2 agrees at 9 bases. Germline V gene data show CDR1 as MNHEY and CDR2 as SMNVEV (reference sequence). The CDR3 has 13 residues. The V segment lost 6 bases and the J segment 4 bases; nucleotides outside the gene matches: 3. In nucleotides, the CDR3 is TGTGCCAGCAGGGTAGCGGGGGCAGAGACCCAGTACTTC. This sequence encodes CASRVAGAETQYF.

The V gene is TRBV6-5, the J gene TRBJ1-1, with D maybe TRBD1 (5 bases). The CDR3 contains 15 residues. Germline CDR1 reads MNHEY; CDR2 reads SVGAGI. Trimming removed 0 bases at V and 1 base at J, with 9 bases between. CDR3 sequence: CASSYSGGENTEAFF. In DNA, the CDR3 is TGTGCCAGCAGTTACTCTGGGGGGGAGAACACTGAAGCTTTCTTT.